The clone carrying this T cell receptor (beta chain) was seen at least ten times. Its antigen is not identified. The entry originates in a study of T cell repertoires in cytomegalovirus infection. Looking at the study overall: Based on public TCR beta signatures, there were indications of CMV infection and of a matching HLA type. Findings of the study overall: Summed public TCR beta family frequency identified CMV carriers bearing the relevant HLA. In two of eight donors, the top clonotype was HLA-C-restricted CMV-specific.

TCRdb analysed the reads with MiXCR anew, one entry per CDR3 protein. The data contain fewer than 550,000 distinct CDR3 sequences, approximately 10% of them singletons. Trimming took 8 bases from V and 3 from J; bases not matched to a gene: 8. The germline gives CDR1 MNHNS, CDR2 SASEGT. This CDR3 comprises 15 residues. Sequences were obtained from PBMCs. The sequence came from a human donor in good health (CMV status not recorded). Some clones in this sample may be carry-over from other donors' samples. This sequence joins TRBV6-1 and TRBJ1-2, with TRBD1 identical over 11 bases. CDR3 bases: TGTGCCAGCGCCGGACAGGGGGCGAGGGACTATGGCTACACCTTC. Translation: CASAGQGARDYGYTF.